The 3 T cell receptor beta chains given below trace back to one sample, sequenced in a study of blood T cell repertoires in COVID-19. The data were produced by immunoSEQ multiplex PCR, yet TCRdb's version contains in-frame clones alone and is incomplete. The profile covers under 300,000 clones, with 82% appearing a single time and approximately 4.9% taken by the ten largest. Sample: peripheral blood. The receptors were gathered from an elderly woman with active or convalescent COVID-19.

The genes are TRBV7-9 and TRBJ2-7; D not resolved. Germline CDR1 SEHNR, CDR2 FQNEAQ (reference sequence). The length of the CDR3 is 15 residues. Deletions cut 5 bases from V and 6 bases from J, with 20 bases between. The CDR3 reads CASSPSGAELREQYF. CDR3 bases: TGTGCCAGCAGCCCGTCGGGTGCTGAGTTGCGCGAGCAGTACTTC.

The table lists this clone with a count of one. In nucleotides, the CDR3 is TGTGCCAGCAGTTTAATGGGGGGAGATGGCTACACCTTC. Its protein is CASSLMGGDGYTF. V gene TRBV27 combines with J gene TRBJ1-2; possible D gene TRBD1, 5 bases. The germline V gene encodes CDR1 MNHEY and CDR2 SMNVEV (reference sequence). V lost 2 bases and J 6 bases, leaving 10 bases between the germline ends. There are 13 residues in the CDR3.

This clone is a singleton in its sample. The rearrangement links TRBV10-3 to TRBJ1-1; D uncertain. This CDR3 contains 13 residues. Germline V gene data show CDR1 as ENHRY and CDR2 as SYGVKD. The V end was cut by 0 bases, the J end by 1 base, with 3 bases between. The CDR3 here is CAISESQNTEAFF. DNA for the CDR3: TGTGCCATCAGTGAGTCCCAGAACACTGAAGCTTTCTTT.